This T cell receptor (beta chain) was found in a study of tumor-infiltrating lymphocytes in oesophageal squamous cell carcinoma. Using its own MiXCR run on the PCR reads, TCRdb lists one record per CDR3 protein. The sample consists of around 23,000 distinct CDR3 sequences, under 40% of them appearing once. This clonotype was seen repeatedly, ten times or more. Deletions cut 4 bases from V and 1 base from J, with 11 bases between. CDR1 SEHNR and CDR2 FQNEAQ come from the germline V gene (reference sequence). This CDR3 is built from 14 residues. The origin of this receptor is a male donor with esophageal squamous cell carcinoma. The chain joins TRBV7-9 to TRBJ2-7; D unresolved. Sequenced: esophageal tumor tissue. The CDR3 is CASSSYLVSYEQYF. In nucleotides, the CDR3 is TGTGCCAGCAGCTCGTATTTGGTGTCCTACGAGCAGTACTTC.